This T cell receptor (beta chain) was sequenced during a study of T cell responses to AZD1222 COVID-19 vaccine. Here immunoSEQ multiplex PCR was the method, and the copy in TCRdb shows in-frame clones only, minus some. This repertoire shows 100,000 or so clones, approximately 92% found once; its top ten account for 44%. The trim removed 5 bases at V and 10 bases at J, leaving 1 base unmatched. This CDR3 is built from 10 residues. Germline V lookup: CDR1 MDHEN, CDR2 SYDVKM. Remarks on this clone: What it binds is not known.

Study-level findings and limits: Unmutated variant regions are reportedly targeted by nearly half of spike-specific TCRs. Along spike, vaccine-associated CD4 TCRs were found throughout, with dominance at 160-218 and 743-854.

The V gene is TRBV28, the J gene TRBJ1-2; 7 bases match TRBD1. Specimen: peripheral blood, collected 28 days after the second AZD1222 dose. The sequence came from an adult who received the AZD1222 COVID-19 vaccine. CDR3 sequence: CASSGQVYTF. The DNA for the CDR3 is TGTGCCAGCAGTGGACAGGTCTACACCTTC.